Listed below are T cell receptor beta chains from one sample, sequenced in a study of blood T cells in healthy people across ages. A single record per CDR3 protein comes from TCRdb applying MiXCR to the 5' RACE reads. The sample carries around 1,800,000 distinct CDR3 sequences, 30% to 40% recorded once. Sequences were obtained from blood. The receptors come from a human donor in good health. Each CDR3 is given with its conserved first and last residue. D genes are given only for firm matches. Clone size is not always given. Where it is, it says once, few, many or a class for expanded clones.

clone size: -
D gene: -
V gene: TRBV28
J gene: TRBJ2-7
CDR3 DNA: TGTGCCAGCAGCTTACAGGGTCCGAGCGAGCAGTACTTC
CDR3 protein: CASSLQGPSEQYF

clone size: few
D gene: -
V gene: TRBV20-1
J gene: TRBJ2-3
CDR3 DNA: TGCAGTGCTAAACAGACGGCTAGCACAGATACGCAGTATTTT
CDR3 protein: CSAKQTASTDTQYF

clone size: few
D gene: -
V gene: TRBV20-1
J gene: TRBJ1-2
CDR3 DNA: TGCAGTGCTAGAGATCTAGGAGGCAGGAGAAGATATGGCTACACCTTC
CDR3 protein: CSARDLGGRRRYGYTF

clone size: few
D gene: -
V gene: TRBV2
J gene: TRBJ1-5
CDR3 DNA: TGTGCCAGCAGTGAAGGGAGGAGCGGCAATCAGCCCCAGCATTTT
CDR3 protein: CASSEGRSGNQPQHF

clone size: few
D gene: -
V gene: TRBV7-9
J gene: TRBJ2-3
CDR3 DNA: TGTGCCAGCAGCCTTGGAGGGGCCGGAGAAAAACTGTATTTT
CDR3 protein: CASSLGGAGEKLYF

clone size: many
D gene: -
V gene: TRBV7-2
J gene: TRBJ1-1
CDR3 DNA: TGTGCCAGCAGCTTAGGGTCTCGGACTGAAGCTTTCTTT
CDR3 protein: CASSLGSRTEAFF

clone size: few
D gene: -
V gene: TRBV20-1
J gene: TRBJ2-3
CDR3 DNA: TGCAGTGCGGTTGAGGGACCCCATTTGGATACGCAGTATTTT
CDR3 protein: CSAVEGPHLDTQYF

clone size: few
D gene: -
V gene: TRBV20-1
J gene: TRBJ2-7
CDR3 DNA: TGCAGTGCTGGACAGCTAGGCTCCTACGAGCAGTACTTC
CDR3 protein: CSAGQLGSYEQYF

clone size: many
D gene: TRBD2
V gene: TRBV10-3
J gene: TRBJ2-1
CDR3 DNA: TGTGCCATCAGTGAGAACCGGCGGGGGGGCCTGGGTAATGAGCAGTTCTTC
CDR3 protein: CAISENRRGGLGNEQFF

clone size: few
D gene: -
V gene: TRBV5-6
J gene: TRBJ2-7
CDR3 DNA: TGTGCCAGCAGCTTGATGCCAGGGGCTGGACCTACCTACGAGCAGTACTTC
CDR3 protein: CASSLMPGAGPTYEQYF

clone size: -
D gene: -
V gene: TRBV7-2
J gene: TRBJ1-5
CDR3 DNA: TGTGCCAGCAGCTTCGATGCTCTAAATCAGCCCCAGCATTTT
CDR3 protein: CASSFDALNQPQHF

clone size: -
D gene: -
V gene: TRBV9
J gene: TRBJ2-3
CDR3 DNA: TGTGCCAGCAGCACCTCCCCCCGAAGCACAGATACGCAGTATTTT
CDR3 protein: CASSTSPRSTDTQYF

clone size: -
D gene: -
V gene: TRBV27
J gene: TRBJ2-7
CDR3 DNA: TGTGCCAGCAGTGCAATAGACCATTCCTACGAGCAGTACTTC
CDR3 protein: CASSAIDHSYEQYF

clone size: -
D gene: TRBD1
V gene: TRBV7-2
J gene: TRBJ1-2
CDR3 DNA: TGTACCAGCAGCTTAGGACAGGGTTGGATTTACGGCTACACCTTC
CDR3 protein: CTSSLGQGWIYGYTF

clone size: few
D gene: TRBD2
V gene: TRBV11-2
J gene: TRBJ2-3
CDR3 DNA: TGTGCCATAGACTCTGAGGCGGGGGGAACAGATACGCAGTATTTT
CDR3 protein: CAIDSEAGGTDTQYF

clone size: few
D gene: TRBD1
V gene: TRBV11-1
J gene: TRBJ2-7
CDR3 DNA: TGTGCCAGCAGCCCCAGACAGGGGGCCAACTACGAGCAGTACTTC
CDR3 protein: CASSPRQGANYEQYF

clone size: few
D gene: -
V gene: TRBV15
J gene: TRBJ1-4
CDR3 DNA: TGTGCCACCTCCACGGGTGGTGAAAAACTGTTTTTT
CDR3 protein: CATSTGGEKLFF

clone size: -
D gene: -
V gene: TRBV7-2
J gene: TRBJ2-3
CDR3 DNA: TGTGCCAGCAGCTTTCAGAAAACTAGCACAGATACGCAGTATTTT
CDR3 protein: CASSFQKTSTDTQYF

clone size: -
D gene: -
V gene: TRBV5-1
J gene: TRBJ1-1
CDR3 DNA: TGCGCCAGCAGCCGTACAGGGTTGCAGAACACTGAAGCTTTCTTT
CDR3 protein: CASSRTGLQNTEAFF

clone size: -
D gene: TRBD1
V gene: TRBV6-4
J gene: TRBJ1-1
CDR3 DNA: TGTGCCAGCAGTGGGCAGGGGGGGCTTTCTGAAGCTTTCTTT
CDR3 protein: CASSGQGGLSEAFF

clone size: -
D gene: -
V gene: TRBV6-5
J gene: TRBJ1-2
CDR3 DNA: TGTGCCGTATCCGGGTATTGGGGCTACACCTTC
CDR3 protein: CAVSGYWGYTF

clone size: many
D gene: -
V gene: TRBV29-1
J gene: TRBJ2-1
CDR3 DNA: TGCAGCGTTTGGAGAGTAAGCTCCTACAATGAGCAGTTCTTC
CDR3 protein: CSVWRVSSYNEQFF

clone size: -
D gene: -
V gene: TRBV3-1
J gene: TRBJ2-1
CDR3 DNA: TGTGCCAGCAGCCAAGACCAAGGAGTAGGGTCCTACAATGAGCAGTTCTTC
CDR3 protein: CASSQDQGVGSYNEQFF

clone size: -
D gene: -
V gene: TRBV5-1
J gene: TRBJ1-1
CDR3 DNA: TGCGCCAGCAGCTTGGCCTCCGACAGGACTCCGAACACTGAAGCTTTCTTT
CDR3 protein: CASSLASDRTPNTEAFF

clone size: once
D gene: TRBD1
V gene: TRBV5-1
J gene: TRBJ1-3
CDR3 DNA: TGCGCCAGCAGCCATCAGGGGGGGTATGGCTCTGGAAACACCATATATTTT
CDR3 protein: CASSHQGGYGSGNTIYF

clone size: few
D gene: TRBD2
V gene: TRBV20-1
J gene: TRBJ2-7
CDR3 DNA: TGCAGTGCCCGCCCCTTGAGCGGGGGGGCGGGGGAGCAGTACTTC
CDR3 protein: CSARPLSGGAGEQYF

clone size: -
D gene: -
V gene: TRBV7-6
J gene: TRBJ1-2
CDR3 DNA: TGTGTCAGCAGTCCTACAGGAAACTATGGCTACACCTTC
CDR3 protein: CVSSPTGNYGYTF

clone size: -
D gene: -
V gene: TRBV3-1
J gene: TRBJ2-7
CDR3 DNA: TGTGCCAGCAGCAAGATAGGGGGGGATTACGAGCAGTACTTC
CDR3 protein: CASSKIGGDYEQYF

clone size: -
D gene: -
V gene: TRBV5-8
J gene: TRBJ1-1
CDR3 DNA: TGTGCCGGGCACAACAGGGCAATGAACACTGAAGCTTTCTTT
CDR3 protein: CAGHNRAMNTEAFF

clone size: few
D gene: TRBD1
V gene: TRBV10-3
J gene: TRBJ2-7
CDR3 DNA: TGTGCCACTCAGGGGGCGGTAGACGAGCAGTACTTC
CDR3 protein: CATQGAVDEQYF

clone size: -
D gene: -
V gene: TRBV7-2
J gene: TRBJ1-1
CDR3 DNA: TGTGCCAGCAGCACAGAAGGATGGTACATGGACACTGAAGCTTTCTTT
CDR3 protein: CASSTEGWYMDTEAFF

clone size: -
D gene: -
V gene: TRBV29-1
J gene: TRBJ1-1
CDR3 DNA: TGCAGCTCTAAGTTAGCGAACACTGAAGCTTTCTTT
CDR3 protein: CSSKLANTEAFF

clone size: few
D gene: TRBD1
V gene: TRBV4-3
J gene: TRBJ1-2
CDR3 DNA: TGCGCCAGCAGAAACAGGGGACCTAACTATGGCTACACCTTC
CDR3 protein: CASRNRGPNYGYTF

clone size: -
D gene: -
V gene: TRBV7-2
J gene: TRBJ1-2
CDR3 DNA: TGTGCCAGCAGCTTAAAGCGGCAGGGGAATGGCTACACCTTC
CDR3 protein: CASSLKRQGNGYTF

clone size: -
D gene: -
V gene: TRBV11-2
J gene: TRBJ1-2
CDR3 DNA: TGTGCCAGCAGCTGGCAGGGTTTAGATGGCTACACCTTC
CDR3 protein: CASSWQGLDGYTF

clone size: -
D gene: TRBD1
V gene: TRBV6-5
J gene: TRBJ1-5
CDR3 DNA: TGTGCCAACAGTTACTCACCGGGACAGGGGGCCAGAGGTAGCAATCAGCCCCAGCATTTT
CDR3 protein: CANSYSPGQGARGSNQPQHF

clone size: -
D gene: TRBD1
V gene: TRBV11-2
J gene: TRBJ2-1
CDR3 DNA: TGTGCCAGCAGCGTCCCCGGGACAGTATACAATGAGCAGTTCTTC
CDR3 protein: CASSVPGTVYNEQFF

clone size: few
D gene: TRBD2
V gene: TRBV20-1
J gene: TRBJ2-1
CDR3 DNA: TGCAGTGCTAGTGAGTCAGCGGGGGGGCACAATGAGCAGTTCTTC
CDR3 protein: CSASESAGGHNEQFF

clone size: -
D gene: TRBD2
V gene: TRBV20-1
J gene: TRBJ2-1
CDR3 DNA: TGCAGTGCTCCCCGAACCCCGGGACTAGACTACAATGAGCAGTTCTTC
CDR3 protein: CSAPRTPGLDYNEQFF

clone size: -
D gene: -
V gene: TRBV24-1
J gene: TRBJ2-7
CDR3 DNA: TGTGCCACCAGTGATCCTCTAGTGCAATACGAGCAGTACTTC
CDR3 protein: CATSDPLVQYEQYF

clone size: few
D gene: -
V gene: TRBV3-1
J gene: TRBJ1-2
CDR3 DNA: TGTGCCAGCAACCGGGGAGCGAAGGCGAGTGGCTACACCTTC
CDR3 protein: CASNRGAKASGYTF

clone size: few
D gene: TRBD1
V gene: TRBV4-3
J gene: TRBJ2-1
CDR3 DNA: TGCGCCAGCAGCCAAGGGGGACAGGGGAACAATGAGCAGTTCTTC
CDR3 protein: CASSQGGQGNNEQFF

clone size: -
D gene: -
V gene: TRBV27
J gene: TRBJ2-3
CDR3 DNA: TGTGCCAGCAGTTTAGGAAGCCGGTACACAGATACGCAGTATTTT
CDR3 protein: CASSLGSRYTDTQYF

clone size: -
D gene: TRBD1
V gene: TRBV6-5
J gene: TRBJ1-1
CDR3 DNA: TGTGCCAGCCAGGACAGGGCAGGGTACACTGAAGCTTTCTTT
CDR3 protein: CASQDRAGYTEAFF

clone size: -
D gene: -
V gene: TRBV4-1
J gene: TRBJ1-1
CDR3 DNA: TGCGCCAGCAGCCACCCTTCAGAGTCACTGAGGACTGAAGCTTTCTTT
CDR3 protein: CASSHPSESLRTEAFF

clone size: -
D gene: -
V gene: TRBV18
J gene: TRBJ2-4
CDR3 DNA: TGTGCCAGCTCACCAGTGGCACAGACCGGGGGCATTCAGTACTTC
CDR3 protein: CASSPVAQTGGIQYF

clone size: few
D gene: -
V gene: TRBV9
J gene: TRBJ2-1
CDR3 DNA: TGTGCCAGCAGCGACCAAACCGTCACCTACAATGAGCAGTTCTTC
CDR3 protein: CASSDQTVTYNEQFF

clone size: few
D gene: TRBD2
V gene: TRBV6-6
J gene: TRBJ2-4
CDR3 DNA: TGTGCCAGCAGTTACCGCGGACTAGCGGGCAAAAACATTCAGTACTTC
CDR3 protein: CASSYRGLAGKNIQYF